These 27 T cell receptor beta chains came from one sample sequenced in a study of cytomegalovirus exposure and HLA in healthy donors. It was with 60 Vbeta and 13 Jbeta primers that the PCR ran. Repertoires were generated with immunoSEQ multiplex PCR, while TCRdb's copy carries only in-frame clones and drops some. The table includes about 220,000 clones, about 70% detected once. The source material was PBMCs. These TCRs come from a woman in her 30s in good health and CMV-seronegative.

The J gene is TRBJ1-3, the V gene TRBV13; D is undetermined. The CDR3 consists of 14 residues. The germline CDR1 and CDR2 sequences are PRHDT and FYEKMQ (reference sequence). The V end lost 3 bases, the J end lost 0 bases, and 6 bases lay between the germline ends. The CDR3, as DNA: TGTGCCAGCAGCTTCGGTGACTCTGGAAACACCATATATTTT. Amino acid sequence: CASSFGDSGNTIYF.

V usage is TRBV27 and J usage is TRBJ1-2; D may be TRBD1 (6 bases). V shed 3 bases and J shed 1 base, with 21 bases lying between them. This CDR3 is 18 amino acids long. Germline V gene sequence: CDR1 MNHEY, CDR2 SMNVEV (reference sequence). DNA for the CDR3: TGTGCCAGCAGTTTCCTCGGCGTGGGGGGGCCTCTTAACTATGGCTACACCTTC. Amino acids: CASSFLGVGGPLNYGYTF.

The chain employs TRBV19 and TRBJ2-1, with a tentative D call TRBD2 (6 bases). There are 12 residues in the CDR3. Germline CDR1 LNHDA, CDR2 SQIVND (reference sequence). V was shortened by 3 bases and J by 10 bases, with 10 bases between the two germline ends. CDR3 sequence reads: CASSMGTREQFF. CDR3 nucleotide sequence: TGTGCCAGTAGTATGGGGACTCGCGAGCAGTTCTTC.

Concerning this clone: Its ends do not fully match the called genes, so a read error is possible. V and J are TRBV7-9 and TRBJ2-7; possible D gene TRBD1, 5 bases. From germline, CDR1 is SEHNR and CDR2 FQNEAQ (reference sequence). The CDR3 runs 13 residues. The CDR3 DNA reads as TGTTCCAGCAGCTTAGGGGCGTGGTACGAGCAGTACTTC. This codes for CSSSLGAWYEQYF.

This chain joins TRBV30 and TRBJ1-2, with 7 bases aligning to TRBD1. The V segment lost 5 bases and the J segment 6 bases; nucleotides outside the gene matches: 6. Germline loops: CDR1 GTSNPN, CDR2 SVGIG (reference sequence). This CDR3 contains 12 residues. CDR3 nucleotide sequence: TGTGCCTGGGGAAGGGACAGAGATGGCTACACCTTC. It is translated as CAWGRDRDGYTF. Drawing the rest from reference TRBV30 and TRBJ1-2, the complete variable domain is SQTIHQWPATLVQPVGSPLSLECTVEGTSNPNLYWYRQAAGRGLQLLFYSVGIGQISSEVPQNLSASRPQDRQFILSSKKLLLSDSGFYLCAWGRDRDGYTFGSGTRLTVV.

The rearrangement links TRBV6-4 to TRBJ2-3, with 10 bases aligning to TRBD1. V trimming: 5 bases; J trimming: 4 bases; junction bases outside the gene matches: 9. The CDR3 runs 16 residues. The germline V gene has CDR1 MRHNA and CDR2 SNTAGT. CDR3 in DNA: TGTGCCAGCAGTTCCGAGACAGGGGGCGGCGCAGATACGCAGTATTTT. It encodes CASSSETGGGADTQYF.

A single count supports this clone. The chain carries TRBV7-3 and TRBJ2-3, with a weak D call TRBD2 (7 bases). Trimming stripped 3 bases from V and 6 bases from J, with 16 bases between. The CDR3 has 15 amino acids. CDR1 is SGHTA, CDR2 FQGTGA, per germline. CDR3 nucleotides: TGTGCCAGCAGCTTGGGGGGGCCCCTGGGGGATACGCAGTATTTT. Its protein product is CASSLGGPLGDTQYF.

The genes are TRBV7-9 and TRBJ2-1; the match to TRBD1 covers 7 bases. Germline CDR1 is SEHNR and CDR2 is FQNEAQ (reference sequence). Trimming cost V 3 bases and J 9 bases; bases outside gene matches: 23. This CDR3 spans 19 amino acids. Here the CDR3 DNA reads TGTGCCAGCAGCTTCCCGACTCGATTGACAGGGAGTTTAAATACTGAGCAGTTCTTC. Protein product: CASSFPTRLTGSLNTEQFF.

The rearrangement uses TRBV30 and TRBJ1-4; 9 positions match TRBD1. V was pared by 3 bases and J by 4 bases, with 6 bases of the junction left unmatched. The CDR3 contains 15 residues. Germline values: CDR1 GTSNPN, CDR2 SVGIG (reference sequence). CDR3 DNA sequence: TGTGCCTGGAGGACAGGACAGGGGTTTAATGAAAAACTGTTTTTT. As protein: CAWRTGQGFNEKLFF.

The genes are TRBV9 and TRBJ2-7; possible D gene TRBD2, 5 bases. Trimming left V 2 bases short and J 0 bases short, with 6 bases between. The germline gives CDR1 SGDLS, CDR2 YYNGEE. The CDR3 has 13 residues. The chain's CDR3 is CASSVGVSYEQYF. The CDR3 coding sequence is TGTGCCAGCAGCGTGGGAGTCTCCTACGAGCAGTACTTC. Combining the CDR3 with reference TRBV9 and TRBJ2-7 gives the whole variable domain DSGVTQTPKHLITATGQRVTLRCSPRSGDLSVYWYQQSLDQGLQFLIQYYNGEERAKGNILERFSAQQFPDLHSELNLSSLELGDSALYFCASSVGVSYEQYFGPGTRLTVT.

In this sample, this clone turned up once. The rearrangement uses TRBV4-1 and TRBJ2-3, with 12 nucleotides matching TRBD2. CDR3 size: 17 residues. The ends lost 0 bases at V and 6 bases at J; junction bases unmatched: 7. Germline loops: CDR1 MGHRA, CDR2 YSYEKL. CDR3 bases: TGCGCCAGCAGCCAAGATGGACTAGCGGGGATGGGGGATACGCAGTATTTT. It yields the protein CASSQDGLAGMGDTQYF.

This clone was seen a few times. The V gene is TRBV4-2, the J gene TRBJ2-5; 9 bases fit TRBD2. The J call may be incorrect, as the DNA end agrees better with TRBJ2-7. Germline V gene lookup returns CDR1 LGHNA and CDR2 YNFKEQ. This CDR3 has 19 residues. The CDR3 loop is CASSQDLGLAGTAGYEQYF. The CDR3 region has the DNA TGTGCCAGCAGCCAAGATCTAGGGCTAGCGGGGACGGCGGGCTACGAGCAGTACTTC.

The J gene is TRBJ2-1, the V gene TRBV6-6, with 11 nucleotides matching TRBD2. CDR1 and CDR2 (germline): MNHNY, SVGAGI (reference sequence). The CDR3 sequence is 15 residues long. V lost 4 bases and J lost 3; bases outside the gene matches: 2. CDR3 loop: CASSSGLAGYNEQFF. The DNA for the CDR3 is TGTGCCAGCAGTTCCGGACTAGCGGGCTACAATGAGCAGTTCTTC.

The genes are TRBV19 and TRBJ2-4; D remains unclear. V lost 3 bases and J 7 bases, leaving 10 bases between the germline ends. CDR1 LNHDA and CDR2 SQIVND come from the germline V gene (reference sequence). This CDR3 is 13 amino acids long. This CDR3 is CASSIPDSNIQYF. CDR3 bases: TGTGCCAGTAGTATTCCAGATTCGAACATTCAGTACTTC.

This clone was recorded only once. This chain uses TRBV6-5 with TRBJ1-2, with 7 bases aligning to TRBD1. Germline lookup yields CDR1 MNHEY and CDR2 SVGAGI. The CDR3 covers 16 residues. With V trimmed by 4 bases and J by 2 bases, 10 bases remained unmatched. CDR3 DNA: TGTGCCAGCAGTTCCGTGCGGACAGGTTTCAACTATGGCTACACCTTC. It translates to CASSSVRTGFNYGYTF.

The chain couples TRBV5-1 to TRBJ1-1; D is perhaps TRBD1 (6 bases). V dropped 3 bases and J dropped 5 bases, with 14 bases sitting between them. The CDR3 totals 14 residues. The germline V gene encodes CDR1 SGHRS and CDR2 YFSETQ. CDR3 nucleotide sequence: TGCGCCAGCAGCTCCGGGATCCAGGGGACTGAAGCTTTCTTT. It encodes CASSSGIQGTEAFF.

The V gene is TRBV6-1, the J gene TRBJ2-2; D is possibly TRBD2 (5 bases). Trimming stripped 1 base from V and 4 bases from J, with 7 bases between. Germline-derived CDR1 and CDR2 are MNHNS and SASEGT. CDR3 length: 14 amino acids. CDR3 in amino acids: CASSEGGATGELFF. The CDR3 DNA follows: TGTGCCAGCAGTGAAGGGGGAGCCACCGGGGAGCTGTTTTTT.

The genes are TRBV19 and TRBJ2-7, with 11 bases aligning to TRBD1. Germline CDR1 and CDR2: LNHDA and SQIVND (reference sequence). This CDR3 region has 16 residues. V lost 7 bases to trimming and J lost 3 bases; unmatched junction nucleotides: 11. The CDR3 DNA follows: TGTGCCAGTACGTATGGGGGGGGGACAGGGGGCTACGAGCAGTACTTC. Protein: CASTYGGGTGGYEQYF.

The chain has TRBV19 and TRBJ1-5, with 7 positions matching TRBD1. In germline, CDR1 is LNHDA, CDR2 SQIVND (reference sequence). J was trimmed by 4 bases and V by 8 bases; bases with no gene match: 8. The CDR3 has 14 residues. The CDR3 region has the DNA TGTGCCAGTCAGGGGGGACAGAGTAATCAGCCCCAGCATTTT. As protein: CASQGGQSNQPQHF.

This chain joins TRBV2 and TRBJ2-1, with no clear D. The CDR3 loop spans 18 amino acids. The V end was cut by 8 bases, the J end by 5 bases, with 28 bases between. Germline V gives CDR1 SNHLY, CDR2 FYNNEI. DNA for the CDR3: TGTGCCAGCGTTTCGATCCGCACTCCTTCCCCGGTCGACAATGAGCAGTTCTTC. It codes for CASVSIRTPSPVDNEQFF.

Points on this clone: A junction end diverges from the germline sequence, so it may reflect a read error. Distinct nucleotide sequences in the sample also encode this CDR3. The gene calls are TRBV7-9 and TRBJ2-7; D unresolved. CDR1 and CDR2 (germline): SEHNR, FQNEAQ (reference sequence). This CDR3 has 11 amino acids. The CDR3 DNA is TGTGCCAGCAGCTTAGGGCCGGAGCAATACTTC. It is translated as CASSLGPEQYF.

V gene TRBV9 combines with J gene TRBJ2-5; TRBD1 aligns across 9 bases. CDR3 length: 13 amino acids. V was clipped by 7 bases and J by 4 bases; unmatched bases: 5. CDR1 and CDR2 (germline): SGDLS, YYNGEE. CDR3 DNA sequence: TGTGCCAGCGGGGGGACAGGGACAGAGACCCAGTACTTC. Translating it yields CASGGTGTETQYF.

The genes are TRBV4-1 and TRBJ2-3, with 9 bases aligning to TRBD2. CDR1 MGHRA and CDR2 YSYEKL come from the germline V gene. V lost 0 bases and J lost 0; bases outside the gene matches: 7. This CDR3 region has 18 residues. The CDR3 sequence is CASSQEGLAGLSTDTQYF. For the CDR3, the DNA is TGCGCCAGCAGCCAAGAGGGGCTAGCGGGGCTCAGCACAGATACGCAGTATTTT.

The genes are TRBV13 and TRBJ1-3; D is perhaps TRBD1 (5 bases). V was clipped by 5 bases and J by 2 bases, with 16 bases between them. Germline lookup yields CDR1 PRHDT and CDR2 FYEKMQ (reference sequence). The CDR3 is 16 residues long. The CDR3 DNA sequence: TGTGCCAGCAGCCATCAGCAGGGTGCGACTGGAAACACCATATATTTT. Protein sequence: CASSHQQGATGNTIYF. Variable domain in full (rest from reference TRBV13 and TRBJ1-3): AAGVIQSPRHLIKEKRETATLKCYPIPRHDTVYWYQQGPGQDPQFLISFYEKMQSDKGSIPDRFSAQQFSDYHSELNMSSLELGDSALYFCASSHQQGATGNTIYFGEGSWLTVV.

The rearrangement joins TRBV29-1 to TRBJ2-4; possibly TRBD1 for D (5 bases). Germline values: CDR1 SQVTM, CDR2 ANQGSEA. The CDR3 contains 12 residues. The V end lost 3 bases, the J end lost 8 bases, and 11 bases lay between the germline ends. CDR3 nucleotides: TGCAGCGTTGACGCAGGGATGGACATTCAGTACTTC. Protein product: CSVDAGMDIQYF.

The chain employs TRBV7-9 and TRBJ2-1; 10 bases are shared with TRBD2. V lost 2 bases, J lost 0 bases, and 10 bases stayed unmatched. This CDR3 comprises 19 residues. Germline assignment: CDR1 SEHNR and CDR2 FQNEAQ (reference sequence). The CDR3 protein is CASSLMELAGPSSYNEQFF. CDR3 DNA: TGTGCCAGCAGCTTAATGGAACTAGCGGGGCCGAGCTCCTACAATGAGCAGTTCTTC.

The rearrangement links TRBV6-5 to TRBJ2-1; a weak D match, TRBD2 (6 bases). The CDR3 totals 14 residues. V was pared by 4 bases and J by 7 bases, with 14 bases between. The germline V gene encodes CDR1 MNHEY and CDR2 SVGAGI. CDR3 DNA: TGTGCCAGCAGTTCCCCGGTAGGAGGGAATGAGCAGTTCTTC. Its translation is CASSSPVGGNEQFF.